This T cell receptor beta chain was profiled in a study of cytomegalovirus exposure and HLA in healthy donors. The sample holds a few counts of this clone. Antigen unknown. The PCR contained 60 Vbeta and 13 Jbeta primers. Libraries were prepared by immunoSEQ multiplex PCR; TCRdb keeps only in-frame clonotypes and omits some of them. The repertoire holds roughly 120,000 clones, about 80% seen once, with 3% in the top ten. Points from the study as a whole: Later, an analysis showed that TCR beta chains associated with HLA were more clonally expanded than others that were equally common. TCR beta V segments were, for the most part, productive about 87% or about 30% of the time in an earlier analysis. An analysis that came later showed most CMV-associated TCR beta chains appearing HLA-restricted.

This TCR derives from a woman aged 18 to 35 in good health and CMV-seropositive. Sample: PBMCs.

For the CDR3, the DNA is TGCGCCAGCAGCTTGGGGGACAACTCCTACGAGCAGTACTTC. This gives the protein CASSLGDNSYEQYF. The rearrangement joins TRBV5-1 to TRBJ2-7, with D possibly being TRBD1 (6 bases). Germline V gene data show CDR1 as SGHRS and CDR2 as YFSETQ. The CDR3 sequence is 14 residues long. Deletions cut 0 bases from V and 0 bases from J, with 7 bases between. The entire variable domain, with the rest obtained from reference TRBV5-1 and TRBJ2-7, is as follows: KAGVTQTPRYLIKTRGQQVTLSCSPISGHRSVSWYQQTPGQGLQFLFEYFSETQRNKGNFPGRFSGRQFSNSRSEMNVSTLELGDSALYLCASSLGDNSYEQYFGPGTRLTVT.